The 30 T cell receptor beta chains presented below share a single source sample, sequenced in a study of monozygotic twins with inflammatory bowel disease. TCRdb re-called the 5' RACE reads, yielding one record per CDR3 amino acid sequence without DNA. This sample lists fewer than 450,000 distinct CDR3 sequences; its ten largest clones have 2.5% to 3%. Sequencing was carried out using blood. The receptors derive from a human donor with ulcerative colitis or Crohn's disease, or a healthy co-twin of an affected twin (not recorded which).

The chain combines TRBV29-1 with TRBJ2-1; the D call from TCRdb, TRBD1, cannot be confirmed without DNA. Germline loops: CDR1 SQVTM, CDR2 ANQGSEA. This CDR3 has 14 residues. The CDR3 protein is CSVLPGQGGNEQFF.

The chain couples TRBV7-3 to TRBJ2-2; the TCRdb call, TRBD1, lacks DNA for checking. The CDR3 covers 16 residues. The germline V gene has CDR1 SGHTA and CDR2 FQGTGA. CDR3 loop: CASTDPGGVNTGELFF.

V gene TRBV4-2 combines with J gene TRBJ2-2; TCRdb designates TRBD1, a call that cannot be tested without DNA. Per the germline V gene, CDR1 is LGHNA and CDR2 is YNFKEQ. There are 15 residues in the CDR3. CDR3 amino acids: CASSQDRGSTGELFF.

The chain carries TRBV6-4 and TRBJ2-3; TCRdb returns TRBD1, unconfirmable since there is no DNA. The CDR3 runs 15 residues. Germline-derived CDR1 and CDR2 are MRHNA and SNTAGT. CDR3 amino acids: CASSPGEESTDTQYF.

The V call is TRBV20-1, the J call TRBJ1-6; the TCRdb D gene call, TRBD1, has no DNA to confirm it. CDR1 is DFQATT and CDR2 is SNEGSKA in the germline V gene (reference sequence). CDR3 length: 14 amino acids. CDR3 sequence: CSARGDRDNSPLHF.

This chain links TRBV4-3 with TRBJ2-5; TCRdb lists TRBD2, though no DNA is available to test this call. The CDR3 is 15 amino acids. Germline V gene sequence: CDR1 LGHNA, CDR2 YSLEER. Here the CDR3 reads CASSRRGQVQETQYF.

J is TRBJ2-7 and V is TRBV6-1; lacking DNA, the TRBD1 call made by TCRdb goes unchecked. Germline V gene sequence: CDR1 MNHNS, CDR2 SASEGT. CDR3 length: 17 amino acids. Here the CDR3 reads CASSRRFKTDGSYEQYF.

The chain couples TRBV6-2 or TRBV6-3 to TRBJ1-1. The CDR3 has 13 amino acids. Germline values: CDR1 MNHEY, CDR2 SVGEGT. CDR3 loop: CASRSPLRTEAFF.

The rearrangement links TRBV20-1 to TRBJ2-4. The CDR3 spans 14 residues. Germline V gene sequence: CDR1 DFQATT, CDR2 SNEGSKA (reference sequence). The CDR3 reads CSAHSSLAKNIQYF.

The genes are TRBV7-2 and TRBJ2-7; checking the TCRdb D call of TRBD2 is not possible without DNA. From germline, CDR1 is SGHTA and CDR2 FQGNSA. This CDR3 has 17 residues. This CDR3 reads CASSLGTPGPVQAEQYF. Looking up the rest from reference TRBV7-2 and TRBJ2-7 gives the full variable domain: GAGVSQSPSNKVTEKGKDVELRCDPISGHTALYWYRQSLGQGLEFLIYFQGNSAPDKSGLPSDRFSAERTGGSVSTLTIQRTQQEDSAVYLCASSLGTPGPVQAEQYFGPGTRLTVT.

V and J are TRBV20-1 and TRBJ2-2. The CDR3 loop spans 12 amino acids. CDR1 and CDR2 from the germline V gene are DFQATT and SNEGSKA (reference sequence). The CDR3 loop is CSAEGNTGELFF.

This chain joins TRBV5-1 and TRBJ2-3; TCRdb's D call of TRBD2 is untestable without DNA. Germline CDR1 is SGHRS and CDR2 is YFSETQ. This CDR3 contains 17 residues. The CDR3 here is CASSLGLAGDSADTQYF.

The V call is TRBV5-1, the J call TRBJ1-2; TCRdb's D call of TRBD1 is untestable without DNA. CDR3 size: 11 residues. Looked up from germline, CDR1 is SGHRS and CDR2 is YFSETQ. This chain's CDR3 is CASSLLGDYTF.

The genes are TRBV5-1 and TRBJ2-5; TCRdb picks TRBD2, but there is no DNA to check that call. This CDR3 comprises 14 residues. Germline V gives CDR1 SGHRS, CDR2 YFSETQ. The CDR3 loop reads CASSAGAGKETQYF.

The J gene is TRBJ2-5, the V gene TRBV27. Germline CDR1 is MNHEY and CDR2 is SMNVEV (reference sequence). The CDR3 has 16 residues. CDR3 amino acids: CASSLYGKPGNMPQYF.

CDR3 amino acids: CASSQEMRGQVHEQFF. V and J are TRBV4-2 and TRBJ2-1; TCRdb reports TRBD1, a call that lacks DNA to check it against. The CDR3 extends over 16 amino acids. Germline CDR1 and CDR2: LGHNA and YNFKEQ.

This sequence joins TRBV9 and TRBJ1-2. This CDR3 contains 15 residues. Germline CDR1 and CDR2: SGDLS and YYNGEE. The CDR3: CASSVGGRVSYGYTF.

CDR3 loop: CASSRPRGQPFTDTQYF. The chain is built from TRBV7-6 and TRBJ2-3; no DNA is available, so the TRBD1 call from TCRdb remains unchecked. This CDR3 spans 17 amino acids. The germline V gene encodes CDR1 SGHVS and CDR2 FNYEAQ.

The chain joins TRBV4-1 to TRBJ2-1. The germline gives CDR1 MGHRA, CDR2 YSYEKL. CDR3 length equals 12 residues. CDR3: CASSQEPNEQFF.

The chain is built from TRBV20-1 and TRBJ1-1; TCRdb's D call of TRBD1 is untestable without DNA. The V gene's germline CDR1 is DFQATT and CDR2 SNEGSKA (reference sequence). This CDR3 contains 14 residues. The CDR3 region is CSAPTVSMNTEAFF.

This chain joins TRBV6-5 and TRBJ2-2; absent DNA, TCRdb's TRBD1 call cannot be checked. The CDR3 totals 16 residues. Per germline, CDR1 MNHEY and CDR2 SVGAGI. The CDR3 sequence: CASSYGGHTNTGELFF.

The J gene is TRBJ2-3, the V gene TRBV7-2; TCRdb designates TRBD2, a call that cannot be tested without DNA. The CDR3 covers 15 residues. CDR1 is SGHTA and CDR2 is FQGNSA in the germline V gene. CDR3: CASSLDYTSTDTQYF.

This chain's CDR3 is CASSPQHFGFQYF. The V call is TRBV3-1, the J call TRBJ2-4. Germline-derived CDR1 and CDR2 are LGHDT and YNNKEL (reference sequence). The length of the CDR3 is 13 residues.

The V gene is TRBV6-1, the J gene TRBJ2-3; TCRdb calls TRBD2, which cannot be checked without DNA. Germline V gives CDR1 MNHNS, CDR2 SASEGT. The CDR3 has 15 amino acids. The CDR3 protein is CASTMTSGVGDTQYF.

This chain links TRBV4-1 with TRBJ1-5; TCRdb returns TRBD1, unconfirmable since there is no DNA. The germline gives CDR1 MGHRA, CDR2 YSYEKL. The CDR3 has 15 amino acids. CDR3 protein: CASSRSPGVNQPQHF.

V gene TRBV2 combines with J gene TRBJ2-3; absent DNA, TCRdb's TRBD1 call cannot be checked. The CDR3 loop spans 14 amino acids. CDR1 is SNHLY and CDR2 is FYNNEI in the germline V gene. The CDR3 spells CATTGQGGTDTQYF.

V usage is TRBV7-2 and J usage is TRBJ2-5; checking the TCRdb D call of TRBD2 is not possible without DNA. This CDR3 comprises 16 residues. Germline values: CDR1 SGHTA, CDR2 FQGNSA. CDR3 sequence: CASSLVGGMGQETQYF.

CDR3 in amino acids: CASRLPEGVQETQYF. The V and J genes are TRBV6-1 and TRBJ2-5; no DNA is available, so the TRBD1 call from TCRdb remains unchecked. The CDR3 runs 15 residues. Germline V gene sequence: CDR1 MNHNS, CDR2 SASEGT.

J is TRBJ2-5 and V is TRBV5-1. The CDR3 is 13 residues long. Germline-derived CDR1 and CDR2 are SGHRS and YFSETQ. The CDR3 here is CASSLDPGETQYF.

V is TRBV20-1 and J is TRBJ2-1; the D call of TRBD1 rests on TCRdb alone, since no DNA is present to check it. CDR1 and CDR2 (germline): DFQATT, SNEGSKA (reference sequence). This CDR3 contains 14 residues. CDR3 protein: CSAIQGASYNEQFF.